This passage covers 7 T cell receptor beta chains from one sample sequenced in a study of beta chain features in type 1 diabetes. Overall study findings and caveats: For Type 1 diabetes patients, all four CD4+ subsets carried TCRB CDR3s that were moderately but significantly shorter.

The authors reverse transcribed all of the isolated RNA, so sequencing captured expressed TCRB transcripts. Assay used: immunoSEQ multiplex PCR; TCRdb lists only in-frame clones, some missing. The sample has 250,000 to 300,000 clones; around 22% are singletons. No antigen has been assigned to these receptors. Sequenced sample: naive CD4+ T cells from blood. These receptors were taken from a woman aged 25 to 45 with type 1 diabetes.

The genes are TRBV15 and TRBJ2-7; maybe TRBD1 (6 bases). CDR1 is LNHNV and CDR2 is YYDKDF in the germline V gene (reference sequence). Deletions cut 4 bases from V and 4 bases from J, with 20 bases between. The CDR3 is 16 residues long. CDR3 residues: CATSTPGHSRPYEQYF. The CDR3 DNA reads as TGTGCCACCAGCACGCCGGGACATAGCCGACCTTACGAGCAGTACTTC.

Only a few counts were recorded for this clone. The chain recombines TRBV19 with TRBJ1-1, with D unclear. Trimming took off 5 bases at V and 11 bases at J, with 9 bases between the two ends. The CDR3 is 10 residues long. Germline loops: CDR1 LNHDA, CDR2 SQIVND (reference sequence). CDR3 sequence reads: CASSSRLAFF. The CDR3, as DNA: TGTGCCAGTAGTTCCCGTCTGGCTTTCTTT. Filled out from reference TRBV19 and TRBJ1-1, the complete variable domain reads DGGITQSPKYLFRKEGQNVTLSCEQNLNHDAMYWYRQDPGQGLRLIYYSQIVNDFQKGDIAEGYSVSREKKESFPLTVTSAQKNPTAFYLCASSSRLAFFGQGTRLTVV.

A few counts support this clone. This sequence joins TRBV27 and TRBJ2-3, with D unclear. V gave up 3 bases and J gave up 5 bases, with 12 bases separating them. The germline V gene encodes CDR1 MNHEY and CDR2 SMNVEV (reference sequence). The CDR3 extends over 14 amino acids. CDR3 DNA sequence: TGTGCCAGCAGTTTGGATCCCGGCGGAGATACGCAGTATTTT. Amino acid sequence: CASSLDPGGDTQYF.

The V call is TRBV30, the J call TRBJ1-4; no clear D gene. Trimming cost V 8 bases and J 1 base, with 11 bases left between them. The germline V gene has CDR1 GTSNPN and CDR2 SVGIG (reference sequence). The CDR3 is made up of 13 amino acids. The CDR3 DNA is TGTGCCCACACGGGGAGAACTAATGAAAAACTGTTTTTT. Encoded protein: CAHTGRTNEKLFF.

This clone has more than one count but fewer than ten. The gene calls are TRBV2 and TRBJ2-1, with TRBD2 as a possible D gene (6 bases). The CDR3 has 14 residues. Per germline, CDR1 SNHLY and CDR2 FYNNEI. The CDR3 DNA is TGTGCAACCCCGTCCGGGTCTAGCGCTAGTGAGCAGTTCTTC. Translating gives CATPSGSSASEQFF.

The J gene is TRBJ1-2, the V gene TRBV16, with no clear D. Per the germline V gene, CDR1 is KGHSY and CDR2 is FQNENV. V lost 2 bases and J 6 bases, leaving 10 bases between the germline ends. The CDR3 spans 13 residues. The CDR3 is CASSQLSEDGYTF. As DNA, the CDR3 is TGTGCCAGCAGCCAACTCAGTGAGGATGGCTACACCTTC.

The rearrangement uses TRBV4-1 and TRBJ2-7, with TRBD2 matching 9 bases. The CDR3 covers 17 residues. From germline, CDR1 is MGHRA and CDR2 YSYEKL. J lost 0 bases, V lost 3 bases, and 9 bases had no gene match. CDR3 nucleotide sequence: TGCGCCAGCAGCCACGTTGGGACTAGCACCAGCTCCTACGAGCAGTACTTC. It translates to CASSHVGTSTSSYEQYF.